This T cell receptor beta chain was found in a study of shared clonotypes between healthy human individuals. The CDR3 is 16 amino acids. Germline V gene lookup returns CDR1 ENHRY and CDR2 SYGVKD. J lost 3 bases, V lost 0 bases, and 4 bases had no gene match. The repertoire was sequenced with immunoSEQ multiplex PCR; TCRdb's copy has only in-frame clones and lacks some. Of some 240,000 clones listed, just over 65% are singletons. The source material was memory CD4+ T cells sorted from blood. Described subset: CD45RA-negative fraction. The chain has TRBV10-3 and TRBJ1-4; 7 nucleotides match TRBD1. The receptor comes from a man younger than 45 in good health. The CDR3 loop reads CAISESTQGANEKLFF. The CDR3 nucleotides are TGTGCCATCAGTGAGTCGACTCAGGGGGCTAATGAAAAACTGTTTTTT.